This T cell receptor (beta chain) appears in the sequencing data of a study of metastatic and nonmetastatic thyroid tumors. General observations from the study: Significantly greater TCR beta diversity was reportedly found in malignant thyroid tumors than in benign nodules (in blood and tumor).

TCRdb called clones again from the PCR reads with MiXCR. The data show several thousand clones, 25% seen once. Between the trimmed V and J ends, which lost 7 bases and 7 bases, there was a span of 17 bases. Germline CDR1 is MNHEY and CDR2 is SVGEGT. This CDR3 spans 15 amino acids. There were no patients who had received any treatment before thyroid surgery. The sample holds many counts of this clone. What it binds is not known. The rearrangement uses TRBV6-2 or TRBV6-3 and TRBJ1-6; no clear D. The receptor comes from a male donor with papillary thyroid cancer or a benign thyroid nodule (not recorded which). Some clones in this sample may be carry-over from other donors' samples. Specimen: adjacent normal tissue. CDR3 in DNA: TGTGCCAGCACCTCAGGAACCCCGGCCAATTCACCCCTCCACTTT. Residues: CASTSGTPANSPLHF.